This T cell receptor beta chain was sequenced in a study of T cell repertoires in cytomegalovirus infection. TCRdb independently ran MiXCR on the reads; one entry per CDR3 protein. The sample has some 38,000 distinct CDR3 sequences, 40% to 65% seen once. A note on this clonotype: Its target is not known.

Sequenced material: CD8+ T cells from cultured PBMCs, taken from culture after CMV antigen stimulation. The clonotype originates from a human donor in good health (CMV status not recorded). Some clones in this sample may be carry-over from other donors' samples.

For the CDR3, the DNA is TGCAGTGGTTCACGGCCCCTAGCGGGCTCCTACAATGAGCAGTTCTTC. Its protein product is CSGSRPLAGSYNEQFF. V and J are TRBV20-1 and TRBJ2-1; TRBD2 matches at 8 bases. Unmatched junction bases numbered 11, after V lost 7 bases and J lost 0 bases. This CDR3 has 16 amino acids. The germline V gene has CDR1 DFQATT and CDR2 SNEGSKA (reference sequence).